This is a list of T cell receptor beta chains from one sample in a study of blood T cells in healthy people across ages. TCRdb processed the 5' RACE reads anew with MiXCR; each CDR3 protein has one entry. The sample holds about 1,800,000 distinct CDR3 sequences, roughly 28% seen once. The sample taken for sequencing was blood. The receptors were gathered from a woman between 25 and 40 years old in good health. CDR3s include the opening cysteine and the closing phenylalanine or tryptophan. The D gene is left open where the match is weak. Some rows have no size entry. The others give once, few or many, or a class for an expanded clone.

d_gene: .; j_gene: TRBJ1-5; v_gene: TRBV12-3/TRBV12-4; abundance: .; CDR3nt: TGTGCCAGCAGACCAGGGTCGGATCAGCCCCAGCATTTT; CDR3aa: CASRPGSDQPQHF
d_gene: .; j_gene: TRBJ2-1; v_gene: TRBV7-7; abundance: .; CDR3nt: TGCGCCAGCAGCTTTACGTACCAAGAGACCCAGTTCTTC; CDR3aa: CASSFTYQETQFF
d_gene: .; j_gene: TRBJ1-2; v_gene: TRBV12-3/TRBV12-4; abundance: few; CDR3nt: TGTGCCAGCAGTTTCGCGGATGGGAACTATGGCTACACCTTC; CDR3aa: CASSFADGNYGYTF
d_gene: TRBD2; j_gene: TRBJ2-6; v_gene: TRBV7-2; abundance: few; CDR3nt: TGTACCAGCAGCTTTCAGCGGGGCTCTGGGGCCAACGTCCTGACTTTC; CDR3aa: CTSSFQRGSGANVLTF
d_gene: TRBD2; j_gene: TRBJ2-3; v_gene: TRBV4-1; abundance: few; CDR3nt: TGCGCCAGCAGCCAAGAACTAGCGGCAGGTACGCAGTATTTT; CDR3aa: CASSQELAAGTQYF
d_gene: .; j_gene: TRBJ2-3; v_gene: TRBV20-1; abundance: few; CDR3nt: TGCAGTGCTAAATGGGGCAGCACAGATACGCAGTATTTT; CDR3aa: CSAKWGSTDTQYF
d_gene: .; j_gene: TRBJ2-7; v_gene: TRBV14; abundance: .; CDR3nt: TGTGCCAGCAGCCAAGGGGACTGGGGCAGTAACGAGCAGTACTTC; CDR3aa: CASSQGDWGSNEQYF
d_gene: .; j_gene: TRBJ2-7; v_gene: TRBV11-2; abundance: .; CDR3nt: TGTGCCAGCAGCCTCCAGGGTTATACCTACGAGCAGTACTTC; CDR3aa: CASSLQGYTYEQYF
d_gene: .; j_gene: TRBJ2-1; v_gene: TRBV5-1; abundance: many; CDR3nt: TGCGCCAGCGTTCAGGGGACTCTCCAGTTCTTC; CDR3aa: CASVQGTLQFF
d_gene: .; j_gene: TRBJ2-5; v_gene: TRBV20-1; abundance: .; CDR3nt: TGCAGGGTTAGCAGAGGAGGCCAAGAGACCCAGTACTTC; CDR3aa: CRVSRGGQETQYF
d_gene: .; j_gene: TRBJ1-6; v_gene: TRBV7-6; abundance: .; CDR3nt: TGTGCCAGCAGCTTAGGGGGGGCCGGGGCTAATTCACCCCTCCACTTT; CDR3aa: CASSLGGAGANSPLHF
d_gene: .; j_gene: TRBJ2-7; v_gene: TRBV5-1; abundance: .; CDR3nt: TGCGCCAGCAGCTTGGTGATGGAGACCTACGAGCAGTACTTC; CDR3aa: CASSLVMETYEQYF
d_gene: TRBD1; j_gene: TRBJ1-1; v_gene: TRBV6-5; abundance: .; CDR3nt: TGTGCCAGCAGTTACGGGACAGGGTTTCCGGCTAACACTGAAGCTTTCTTT; CDR3aa: CASSYGTGFPANTEAFF
d_gene: .; j_gene: TRBJ2-1; v_gene: TRBV7-2; abundance: few; CDR3nt: TGTGCCAGCAGCGGGGGACACAATGAGCAGTTCTTC; CDR3aa: CASSGGHNEQFF
d_gene: TRBD1; j_gene: TRBJ1-2; v_gene: TRBV5-5; abundance: .; CDR3nt: TGTGCCAGCAGCAAGGGACAGAATACAGGGGATGGCTACACCTTC; CDR3aa: CASSKGQNTGDGYTF
d_gene: .; j_gene: TRBJ2-5; v_gene: TRBV11-2; abundance: .; CDR3nt: TGTGCCAGCAGCCGCCGACTGGAGGAGACCCAGTACTTC; CDR3aa: CASSRRLEETQYF
d_gene: TRBD2; j_gene: TRBJ2-5; v_gene: TRBV12-3/TRBV12-4; abundance: .; CDR3nt: TGTGCCAGCAGTGGACTAGCGGGGACCCAAGAGACCCAGTACTTC; CDR3aa: CASSGLAGTQETQYF
d_gene: .; j_gene: TRBJ2-7; v_gene: TRBV28; abundance: few; CDR3nt: TGTGCCAGCAGCCCGGTATGGGGCAGGGATAACGAGCAGTACTTC; CDR3aa: CASSPVWGRDNEQYF
d_gene: TRBD2; j_gene: TRBJ2-1; v_gene: TRBV7-8; abundance: many; CDR3nt: TGTGCCAGCAGCTCCCGCCCCGGGGGGGAGGACCCCTACAATGAGCAGTTCTTC; CDR3aa: CASSSRPGGEDPYNEQFF
d_gene: .; j_gene: TRBJ1-2; v_gene: TRBV5-1; abundance: .; CDR3nt: TGCGCCAGCAGCGTGCAAGGCAGCTACACCTTC; CDR3aa: CASSVQGSYTF
d_gene: TRBD1; j_gene: TRBJ1-3; v_gene: TRBV28; abundance: .; CDR3nt: TGTGCCGTCCGGGACAGCTCTGGAAACACCATATATTTT; CDR3aa: CAVRDSSGNTIYF
d_gene: .; j_gene: TRBJ2-4; v_gene: TRBV28; abundance: few; CDR3nt: TGTGCCGGCAGTTTAGACGGGGGCGACGGCATTCAGTACTTC; CDR3aa: CAGSLDGGDGIQYF
d_gene: .; j_gene: TRBJ2-3; v_gene: TRBV11-1; abundance: once; CDR3nt: TGTGCCAGCAGCCCAACAGGCAGTTACACAGATACGCAGTATTTT; CDR3aa: CASSPTGSYTDTQYF
d_gene: .; j_gene: TRBJ2-3; v_gene: TRBV5-1; abundance: many; CDR3nt: TGCGCCAGCAGCTCGGGAGGGACAGGGAGCACAGATACGCAGTATTTT; CDR3aa: CASSSGGTGSTDTQYF